This TCR beta chain was sequenced in a study of blood T cell repertoires in COVID-19. Study at large: T cells, B-cell-depleted T cells, or PBMCs supplied cDNA or gDNA.

Assay: immunoSEQ multiplex PCR; the TCRdb copy retains only in-frame clones and omits some. The sample shows 330,000 or so clones, about 90% of them seen only once. The V gene's germline CDR1 is ENHRY and CDR2 SYGVKD. V was pared by 2 bases and J by 3 bases, with 3 bases of the junction left unmatched. The CDR3 totals 15 residues. Symptom resolution, clearance, or two negative PCRs marked the recovered donors of Cohort 3. The clonotype comes from a woman under 40 who had recovered from COVID-19. The chain recombines TRBV10-3 with TRBJ2-1; TRBD2 agrees at 8 bases. Sequencing was performed on PBMCs or T cells enriched from blood (not recorded which). The DNA for the CDR3 is TGTGCCATCAGTGAGACTAGCGGATACTACAATGAGCAGTTCTTC. Translation gives CAISETSGYYNEQFF.